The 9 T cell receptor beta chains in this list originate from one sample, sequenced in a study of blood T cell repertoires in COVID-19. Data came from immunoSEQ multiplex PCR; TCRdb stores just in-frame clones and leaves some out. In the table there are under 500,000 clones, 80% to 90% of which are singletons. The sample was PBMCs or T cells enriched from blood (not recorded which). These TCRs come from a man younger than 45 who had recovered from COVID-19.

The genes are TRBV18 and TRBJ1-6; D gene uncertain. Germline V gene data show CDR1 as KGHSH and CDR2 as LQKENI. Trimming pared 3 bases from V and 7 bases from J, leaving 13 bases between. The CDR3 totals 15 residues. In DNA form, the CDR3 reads TGTGCCAGCTCACCTCGTTCGGGGAACAATTCACCCCTCCACTTT. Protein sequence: CASSPRSGNNSPLHF.

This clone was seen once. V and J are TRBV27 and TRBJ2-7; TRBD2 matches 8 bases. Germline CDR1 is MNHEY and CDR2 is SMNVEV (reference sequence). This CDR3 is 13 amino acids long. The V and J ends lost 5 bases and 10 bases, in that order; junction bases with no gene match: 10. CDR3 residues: CASSELGGRTQYF. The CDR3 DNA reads TGTGCCAGCAGTGAACTAGGCGGGAGGACACAGTACTTC.

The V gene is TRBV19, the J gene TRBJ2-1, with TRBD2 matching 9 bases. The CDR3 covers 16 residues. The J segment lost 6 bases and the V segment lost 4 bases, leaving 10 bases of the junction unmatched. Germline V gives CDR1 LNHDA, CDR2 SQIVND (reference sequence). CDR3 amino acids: CASSRGRTSAVNEQFF. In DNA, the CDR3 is TGTGCCAGTAGTAGGGGTCGGACTAGCGCGGTCAATGAGCAGTTCTTC.

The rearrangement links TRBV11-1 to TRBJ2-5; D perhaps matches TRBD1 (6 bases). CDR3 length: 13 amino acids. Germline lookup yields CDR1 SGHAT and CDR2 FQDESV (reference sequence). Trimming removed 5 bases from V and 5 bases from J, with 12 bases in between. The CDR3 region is CASSRTVLETQYF. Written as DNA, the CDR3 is TGTGCCAGCAGCAGGACAGTCTTGGAGACCCAGTACTTC.

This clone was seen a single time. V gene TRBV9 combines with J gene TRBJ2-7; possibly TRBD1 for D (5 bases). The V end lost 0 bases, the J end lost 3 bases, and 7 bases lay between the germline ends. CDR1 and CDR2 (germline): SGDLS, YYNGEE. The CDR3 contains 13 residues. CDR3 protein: CASSVGDSYEQYF. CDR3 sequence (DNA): TGTGCCAGCAGCGTAGGCGACAGCTACGAGCAGTACTTC.

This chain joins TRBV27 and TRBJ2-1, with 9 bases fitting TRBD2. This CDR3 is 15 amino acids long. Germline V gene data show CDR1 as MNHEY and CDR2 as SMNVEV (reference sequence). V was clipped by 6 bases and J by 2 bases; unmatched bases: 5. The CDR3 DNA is TGTGCCAGCAGAAAAGCGGGAGGACCCTACAATGAGCAGTTCTTC. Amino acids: CASRKAGGPYNEQFF.

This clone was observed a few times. The CDR3 spells CASRSTGNTIYF. CDR3 bases: TGTGCCTCTAGGTCGACCGGAAACACCATATATTTT. This chain uses TRBV19 with TRBJ1-3; D uncertain. Germline-derived CDR1 and CDR2 are LNHDA and SQIVND (reference sequence). CDR3 size: 12 residues. The germline V and J ends were trimmed by 11 bases and 4 bases, with 12 bases remaining between them.

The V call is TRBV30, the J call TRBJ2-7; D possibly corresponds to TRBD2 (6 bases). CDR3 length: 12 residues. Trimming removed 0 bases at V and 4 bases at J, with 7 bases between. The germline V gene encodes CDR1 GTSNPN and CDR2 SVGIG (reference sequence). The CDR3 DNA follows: TGTGCCTGGAGTGTGGGGACTTACGAGCAGTACTTC. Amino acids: CAWSVGTYEQYF.

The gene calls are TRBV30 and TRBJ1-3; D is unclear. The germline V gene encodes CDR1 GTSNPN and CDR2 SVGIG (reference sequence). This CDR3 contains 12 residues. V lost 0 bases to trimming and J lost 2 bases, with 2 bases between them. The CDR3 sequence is CAWSVTGNTIYF. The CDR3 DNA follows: TGTGCCTGGAGTGTTACTGGAAACACCATATATTTT.